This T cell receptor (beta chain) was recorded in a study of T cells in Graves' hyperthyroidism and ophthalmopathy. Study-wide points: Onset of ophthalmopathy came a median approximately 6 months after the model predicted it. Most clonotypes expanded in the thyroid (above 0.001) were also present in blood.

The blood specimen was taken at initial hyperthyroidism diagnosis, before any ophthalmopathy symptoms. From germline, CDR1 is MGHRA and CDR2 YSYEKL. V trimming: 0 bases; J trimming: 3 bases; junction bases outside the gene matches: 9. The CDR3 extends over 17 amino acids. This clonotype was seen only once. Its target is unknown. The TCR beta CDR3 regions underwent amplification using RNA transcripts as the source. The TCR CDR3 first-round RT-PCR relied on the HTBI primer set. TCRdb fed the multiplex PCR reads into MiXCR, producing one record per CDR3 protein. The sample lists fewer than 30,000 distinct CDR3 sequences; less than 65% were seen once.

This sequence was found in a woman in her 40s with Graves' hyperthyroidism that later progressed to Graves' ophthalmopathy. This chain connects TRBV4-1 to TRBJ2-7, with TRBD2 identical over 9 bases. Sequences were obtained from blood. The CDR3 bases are TGCGCCAGCAGCCAAGATCACAGAGTAGCGGGAGTCTACGAGCAGTACTTC. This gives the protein CASSQDHRVAGVYEQYF.